This T cell receptor (beta chain) emerged from a study of shared clonotypes between healthy human individuals. Study-level findings and limits: Estimated richness values were generally larger in naive subsets than in memory subsets.

Profiled with immunoSEQ multiplex PCR; TCRdb holds only in-frame clones, not every one. The sample lists millions of clones; just under 95% were seen once. Terminally differentiated effector memory CD45RA+ cells were excluded from the naive CD8 cells, which were CD45RO-negative and positively selected for CCR7. J was trimmed by 8 bases and V by 6 bases; bases with no gene match: 12. The germline gives CDR1 MNHEY, CDR2 SVGAGI. The CDR3 is 15 amino acids. In its sample, this clone was seen once. Antigen specificity is unknown. The genes are TRBV6-5 and TRBJ2-3; 9 bases match TRBD2. The source material was naive CD8+ T cells sorted from blood. The clonotype was recovered from a young man in good health. The CDR3 region has the DNA TGTGCCAGCAGCCGACTAGCGGAGTCCCAGGGTACGCAGTATTTT. Amino acid sequence: CASSRLAESQGTQYF.